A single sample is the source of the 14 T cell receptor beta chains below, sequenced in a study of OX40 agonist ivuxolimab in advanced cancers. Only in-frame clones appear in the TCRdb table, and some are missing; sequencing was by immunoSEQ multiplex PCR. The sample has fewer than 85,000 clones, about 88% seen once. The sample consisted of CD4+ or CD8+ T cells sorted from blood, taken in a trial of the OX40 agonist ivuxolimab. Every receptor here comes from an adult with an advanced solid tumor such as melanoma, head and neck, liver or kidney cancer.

CDR3 sequence reads: CASSLVSISGYGYTF. Here the CDR3 DNA reads TGTGCCAGCAGCTTAGTTTCGATATCAGGGTATGGCTACACCTTC. The rearrangement links TRBV7-9 to TRBJ1-2, with D possibly matching TRBD1 (5 bases). Germline assignment: CDR1 SEHNR and CDR2 FQNEAQ (reference sequence). V shed 1 base and J shed 5 bases, with 14 bases lying between them. The CDR3 runs to 15 residues.

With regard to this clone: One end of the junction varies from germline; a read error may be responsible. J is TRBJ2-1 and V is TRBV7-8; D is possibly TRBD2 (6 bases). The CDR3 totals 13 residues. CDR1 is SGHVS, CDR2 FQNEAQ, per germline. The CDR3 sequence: CASSLEEGTEQFF. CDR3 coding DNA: TGTGCCAGCAGTTTAGAGGAGGGGACCGAGCAGTTCTTC.

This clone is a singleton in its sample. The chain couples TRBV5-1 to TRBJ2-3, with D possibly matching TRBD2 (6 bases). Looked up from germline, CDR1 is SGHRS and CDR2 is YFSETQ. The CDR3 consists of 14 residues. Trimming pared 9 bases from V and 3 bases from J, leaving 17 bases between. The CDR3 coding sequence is TGCGCCACCCATCCGGGAGCAGGTACAGATACGCAGTATTTT. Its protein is CATHPGAGTDTQYF.

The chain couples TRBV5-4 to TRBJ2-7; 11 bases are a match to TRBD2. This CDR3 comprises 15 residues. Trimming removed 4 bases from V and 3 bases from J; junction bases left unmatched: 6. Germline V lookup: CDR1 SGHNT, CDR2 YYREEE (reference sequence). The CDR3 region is CASSLAGGIFYEQYF. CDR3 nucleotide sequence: TGTGCCAGCAGCCTAGCGGGGGGAATCTTCTACGAGCAGTACTTC.

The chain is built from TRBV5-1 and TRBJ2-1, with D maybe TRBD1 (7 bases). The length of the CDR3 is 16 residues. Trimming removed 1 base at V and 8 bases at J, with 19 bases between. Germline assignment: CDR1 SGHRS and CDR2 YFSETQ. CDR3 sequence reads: CASSLNKQGGLDEQFF. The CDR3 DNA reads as TGCGCCAGCAGCTTGAATAAGCAGGGGGGTTTGGATGAGCAGTTCTTC.

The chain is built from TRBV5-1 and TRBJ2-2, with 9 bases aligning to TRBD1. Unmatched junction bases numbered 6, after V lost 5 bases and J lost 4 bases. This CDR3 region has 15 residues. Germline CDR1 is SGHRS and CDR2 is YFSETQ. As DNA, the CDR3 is TGCGCCAGCAGTGCGGGGACAGGGCCCACCGGGGAGCTGTTTTTT. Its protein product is CASSAGTGPTGELFF.

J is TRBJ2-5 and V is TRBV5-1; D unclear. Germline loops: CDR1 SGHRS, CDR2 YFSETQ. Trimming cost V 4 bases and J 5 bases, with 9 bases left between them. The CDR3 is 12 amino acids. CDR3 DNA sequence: TGCGCCAGCAGCCCCCAGGAGGAGACCCAGTACTTC. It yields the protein CASSPQEETQYF.

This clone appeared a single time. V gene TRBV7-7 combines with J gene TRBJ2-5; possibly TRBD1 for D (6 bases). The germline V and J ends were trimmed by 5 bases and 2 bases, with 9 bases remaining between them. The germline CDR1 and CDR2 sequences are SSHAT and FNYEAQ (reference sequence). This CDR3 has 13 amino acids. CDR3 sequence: CASSPTGQETQYF. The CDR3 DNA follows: TGTGCCAGCAGCCCGACAGGACAAGAGACCCAGTACTTC.

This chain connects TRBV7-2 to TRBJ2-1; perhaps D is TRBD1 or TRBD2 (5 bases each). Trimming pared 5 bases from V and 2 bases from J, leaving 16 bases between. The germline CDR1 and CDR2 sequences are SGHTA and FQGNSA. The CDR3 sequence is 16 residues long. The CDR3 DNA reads TGTGCCAGCAGCCGCCAGGGAGAGGTAACCTACAATGAGCAGTTCTTC. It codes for CASSRQGEVTYNEQFF.

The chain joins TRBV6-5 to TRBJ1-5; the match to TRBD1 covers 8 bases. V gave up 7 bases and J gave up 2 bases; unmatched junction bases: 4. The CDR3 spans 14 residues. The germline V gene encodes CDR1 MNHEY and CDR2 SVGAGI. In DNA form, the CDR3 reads TGTGCCAGCAAAAAGGGACAGGGCAATCAGCCCCAGCATTTT. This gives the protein CASKKGQGNQPQHF.

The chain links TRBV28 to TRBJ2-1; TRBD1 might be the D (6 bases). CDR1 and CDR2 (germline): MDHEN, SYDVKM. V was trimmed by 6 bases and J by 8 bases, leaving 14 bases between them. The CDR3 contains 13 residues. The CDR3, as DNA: TGTGCCAGCAGGTTCCAGGGGCAAGATGAGCAGTTCTTC. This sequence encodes CASRFQGQDEQFF.

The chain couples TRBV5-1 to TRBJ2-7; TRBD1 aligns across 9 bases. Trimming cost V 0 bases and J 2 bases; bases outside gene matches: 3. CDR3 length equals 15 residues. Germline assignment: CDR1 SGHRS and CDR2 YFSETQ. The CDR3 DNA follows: TGCGCCAGCAGCTTGGCGGGACAGGGCCCCTACGAGCAGTACTTC. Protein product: CASSLAGQGPYEQYF.

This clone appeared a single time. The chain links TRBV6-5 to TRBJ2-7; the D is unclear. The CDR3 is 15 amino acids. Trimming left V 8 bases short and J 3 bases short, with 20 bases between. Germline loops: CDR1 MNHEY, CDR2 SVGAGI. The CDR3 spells CASARQVQEVYEQYF. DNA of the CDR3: TGTGCCAGCGCTAGGCAGGTCCAAGAGGTCTACGAGCAGTACTTC.

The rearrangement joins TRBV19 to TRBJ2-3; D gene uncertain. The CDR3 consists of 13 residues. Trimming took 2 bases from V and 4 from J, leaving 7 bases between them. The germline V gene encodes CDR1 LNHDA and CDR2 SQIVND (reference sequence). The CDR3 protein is CASSIPPADTQYF. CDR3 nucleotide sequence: TGTGCCAGTAGTATACCCCCCGCAGATACGCAGTATTTT.